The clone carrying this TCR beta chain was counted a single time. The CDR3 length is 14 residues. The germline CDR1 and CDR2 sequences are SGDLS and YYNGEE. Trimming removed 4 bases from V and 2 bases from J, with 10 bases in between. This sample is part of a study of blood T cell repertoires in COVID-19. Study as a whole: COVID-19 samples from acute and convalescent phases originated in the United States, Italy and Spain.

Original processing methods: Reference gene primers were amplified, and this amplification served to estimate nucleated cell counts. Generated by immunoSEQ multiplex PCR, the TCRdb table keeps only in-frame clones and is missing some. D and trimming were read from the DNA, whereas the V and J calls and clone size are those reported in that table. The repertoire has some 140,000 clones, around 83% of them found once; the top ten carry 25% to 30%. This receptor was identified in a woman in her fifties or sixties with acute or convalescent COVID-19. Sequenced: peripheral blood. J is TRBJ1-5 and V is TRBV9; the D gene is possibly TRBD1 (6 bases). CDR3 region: CASSYRDGNQPQHF. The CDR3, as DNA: TGTGCCAGCAGCTACAGGGATGGCAATCAGCCCCAGCATTTT.